This T cell receptor beta chain was profiled in a study of T cell repertoires in cytomegalovirus infection (dated by TCRdb to between 2018 and 2020). Looking at the study overall: The HLA type of each donor mattered for the analysis, because public TCR beta signatures pointed to carriage of CMV infection along with the matching HLA type. On the study overall, not on this receptor specifically: The ex vivo response was dominated by HLA-C-restricted CMV-specific TCR beta clonotypes, which also provided the single most frequent clonotype in two of eight donors. Cumulative frequency of public TCR beta family members discriminated carriers of CMV infection plus the relevant HLA type in this cohort and an independent approximately 370-donor cohort.

TCRdb lists the instrument as Illumina HiSeq 1500. The public sequencing data were trimmed at Q25 with fastp and processed into clonotypes with MiXCR by TCRdb, which kept only in-frame beta chains. CDR3 protein duplicates are merged, each entry listing the most common genes and DNA. The sample table contains around 530,000 distinct CDR3 sequences; only one count was recorded for 26% of them. Of the sample, about 13% is held by the ten largest clones. From the germline V gene (reference sequence), CDR1 is LNHDA and CDR2 is SQIVND. V and J lose 5 bases and 5 bases, and a span of 13 bases separates them. Spanning cysteine to phenylalanine, the CDR3 consists of 14 amino acids. The read is trimmed to its CDR3 DNA, 42 bases read in frame from base 1. Remarks on this clonotype: Its specific antigen is unknown. Base qualities were left out, and no much larger clone turns up one base away.

Recombination connected TRBV19 to TRBJ1-5, with TRBD1 perhaps the D gene, on 5 matching bases. This receptor was obtained from a human donor in good health (CMV status not recorded). Some clones in this sample may be carry-over from other donors' samples. Source material: PBMCs. The DNA reads as follows: TGTGCCAGTAGTTTGGGGACTGGTCATCAGCCCCAGCATTTT. Translated, it gives CASSLGTGHQPQHF.